The 9 T cell receptor beta chains reported below all come from one sample, sequenced in a study of blood T cell repertoires in COVID-19. Method: immunoSEQ multiplex PCR; TCRdb's copy keeps in-frame clones and lacks some. The table lists tens of thousands of clones, more than 65% of them singletons. Sequencing used peripheral blood. These receptors were taken from a man between 65 and 85 years old with COVID-19, enrolled during active disease.

The chain combines TRBV9 with TRBJ2-1, with D uncertain. The length of the CDR3 is 13 residues. CDR1 SGDLS and CDR2 YYNGEE come from the germline V gene. Deletions cut 0 bases from V and 9 bases from J, with 10 bases between. The DNA for the CDR3 is TGTGCCAGCAGCGTAGGCAAAGCTAGTGAGCAGTTCTTC. Translating it yields CASSVGKASEQFF.

This chain joins TRBV2 and TRBJ1-5; D gene ambiguous. Germline V gene lookup returns CDR1 SNHLY and CDR2 FYNNEI. Trimming shortened V by 3 bases and J by 3 bases, and 12 bases separated the two germline ends. The CDR3 totals 15 residues. The CDR3 region has the DNA TGTGCCAGCAGTGAGCGGACTTTCACCAATCAGCCCCAGCATTTT. Translating it yields CASSERTFTNQPQHF.

The J gene is TRBJ2-4, the V gene TRBV18; D unresolved. CDR3 length equals 17 residues. Germline V gene lookup returns CDR1 KGHSH and CDR2 LQKENI. Trimming took off 0 bases at V and 3 bases at J, with 15 bases between the two ends. Here the CDR3 reads CASSPPWAALFKNIQYF. CDR3 nucleotides: TGTGCCAGCTCACCACCGTGGGCAGCTCTATTCAAAAACATTCAGTACTTC.

In DNA, the CDR3 is TGTGCCAGCAGTTCGCCACCCGGGACAGGAGTTTACGAGCAGTACTTC. Translation gives CASSSPPGTGVYEQYF. This chain joins TRBV27 and TRBJ2-7, with TRBD1 matching over 8 bases. The V gene's germline CDR1 is MNHEY and CDR2 SMNVEV (reference sequence). V lost 4 bases, J lost 4 bases, and 12 bases stayed unmatched. CDR3 length: 16 residues.

The chain carries TRBV9 and TRBJ1-2; 9 nucleotides line up with TRBD1. The germline V gene encodes CDR1 SGDLS and CDR2 YYNGEE. The V gene end was trimmed by 4 bases and the J gene end by 0 bases; junction bases not matched to a gene: 7. The CDR3 runs 16 residues. CDR3 nucleotide sequence: TGTGCCAGCAGCCCGAGCTGGGACAGGGCTAACTATGGCTACACCTTC. It encodes CASSPSWDRANYGYTF. Combining the CDR3 with reference TRBV9 and TRBJ1-2 gives the whole variable domain DSGVTQTPKHLITATGQRVTLRCSPRSGDLSVYWYQQSLDQGLQFLIQYYNGEERAKGNILERFSAQQFPDLHSELNLSSLELGDSALYFCASSPSWDRANYGYTFGSGTRLTVV.

The CDR3 bases are TGTGCCAGCAGCCTCGGGACAGGGTGGAAGGTCGTCGGTCTTAGCAATCAGCCCCAGCATTTT. As protein: CASSLGTGWKVVGLSNQPQHF. The chain couples TRBV4-2 to TRBJ1-5, with 9 bases fitting TRBD1. The germline gives CDR1 LGHNA, CDR2 YNFKEQ. V lost 4 bases and J lost 0; bases outside the gene matches: 19. The CDR3 sequence is 21 residues long.

CDR3 DNA: TGTGCCAGCAGTTCCAGGGGGAGTACGGTTCAGCCCCAGCATTTT. Its protein product is CASSSRGSTVQPQHF. This chain uses TRBV28 with TRBJ1-5, with 7 bases that match TRBD1. The CDR3 is made up of 15 amino acids. Trimming cost V 4 bases and J 6 bases; bases outside gene matches: 9. Germline lookup yields CDR1 MDHEN and CDR2 SYDVKM.

V is TRBV28 and J is TRBJ2-1; 9 bases match TRBD1. Germline CDR1 MDHEN, CDR2 SYDVKM. The V segment lost 6 bases and the J segment 6 bases; nucleotides outside the gene matches: 15. The CDR3 runs 17 residues. CDR3 sequence reads: CASSQDRGLHEGNEQFF. Here the CDR3 DNA reads TGTGCCAGCAGCCAGGACAGGGGACTTCACGAAGGCAATGAGCAGTTCTTC.

The gene calls are TRBV28 and TRBJ2-7; 7 nucleotides agree with TRBD1. The CDR3 is made up of 15 amino acids. The J segment lost 0 bases and the V segment lost 1 base, leaving 3 bases of the junction unmatched. CDR1 MDHEN and CDR2 SYDVKM come from the germline V gene. CDR3 in DNA: TGTGCCAGCAGTTTATCCGGGACAGCCTCCTACGAGCAGTACTTC. Protein product: CASSLSGTASYEQYF.